The clone carrying this T cell receptor beta chain was seen only a few times. This CDR3 contains 16 residues. V shed 6 bases, J shed 6 bases, and the junction held 13 bases outside the gene matches. The germline V gene has CDR1 LGHDT and CDR2 YNNKEL (reference sequence). Only in-frame clones appear in the TCRdb table, and some are missing; sequencing was by immunoSEQ multiplex PCR. Among 200,000 to 300,000 clones listed, roughly 86% were seen once. The data derive from a study of blood T cell repertoires in COVID-19. Overall study context: The samples span acute and convalescent COVID-19 from the United States, Italy and Spain. The analysed material was cDNA or gDNA that came from T cells, B-cell-depleted T cells, or PBMCs.

The TCR comes from a woman aged 25-40 years who had recovered from COVID-19. The chain combines TRBV3-1 (or the pseudogene TRBV3-2) with TRBJ2-3, with 9 bases aligning to TRBD1. Sequences were obtained from peripheral blood. The CDR3 sequence is CASSPSLTGGWDTQYF. CDR3 sequence (DNA): TGTGCCAGCAGTCCCTCCCTGACAGGGGGATGGGATACGCAGTATTTT.